The 17 T cell receptor beta chains listed next were all sequenced from one sample in a study of vaccination effects on CD4 cells after COVID-19. The protocol was immunoSEQ multiplex PCR, while the TCRdb copy is restricted to in-frame clones and leaves out a portion. The sample has about 70,000 clones, over 65% seen once. Which antigens these TCRs recognize remains unknown. Using viral peptide pools, the ViraFEST assay grew out antigen-specific CD4+ T cells prior to sequencing. Following culture for around 9 days, CD4+ T cells were isolated. Between March and December 2020, the person had a SARS-CoV-2 infection that PCR confirmed. The sample here was CD4+ T cells from PBMCs cultured with HIV peptides, taken before COVID-19 vaccination. Subset: HIV-1 Nef peptide pool negative control/reference culture. These receptors were collected from a human donor who had a prior SARS-CoV-2 infection.

This chain uses TRBV9 with TRBJ2-3; 7 positions agree with TRBD2. Germline CDR1 is SGDLS and CDR2 is YYNGEE. Unmatched junction bases numbered 6, after V lost 0 bases and J lost 2 bases. The CDR3 runs to 16 residues. The CDR3: CASSVGVAGNTDTQYF. CDR3 nucleotide sequence: TGTGCCAGCAGCGTAGGGGTAGCGGGTAACACAGATACGCAGTATTTT.

V and J are TRBV15 and TRBJ2-1; D could derive from TRBD1 or TRBD2 (5 bases each). Germline V CDR1 and CDR2: LNHNV, YYDKDF (reference sequence). With 1 base removed from V and 5 bases from J, the gap between germline ends came to 9 bases. The CDR3 extends over 14 amino acids. The CDR3 protein is CATSRGGPDNEQFF. The CDR3 DNA reads TGTGCCACCAGCAGAGGGGGACCAGACAATGAGCAGTTCTTC.

This rearrangement joins TRBV6-6 to TRBJ1-1; TRBD1 aligns across 10 bases. The CDR3 spans 16 residues. V was pared by 5 bases and J by 3 bases, with 9 bases of the junction left unmatched. Germline CDR1 and CDR2: MNHNY and SVGAGI (reference sequence). DNA for the CDR3: TGTGCCAGCAGTCGACCGACAGGGGGCGCGTACACTGAAGCTTTCTTT. Its protein is CASSRPTGGAYTEAFF.

The V call is TRBV9, the J call TRBJ2-1; TRBD2 agrees at 8 bases. Germline V gene lookup returns CDR1 SGDLS and CDR2 YYNGEE. V dropped 4 bases and J dropped 0; count of bases not matched to a gene: 12. CDR3 length equals 18 residues. CDR3 sequence: CASSSRTSRISSYNEQFF. CDR3 bases: TGTGCCAGCAGCTCAAGGACTAGCCGGATCAGCTCCTACAATGAGCAGTTCTTC.

This chain joins TRBV9 and TRBJ2-1, with 7 positions matching TRBD2. J gave up 5 bases and V 2 bases, and 4 bases lay outside the gene matches. CDR3 length: 14 amino acids. CDR1 is SGDLS and CDR2 is YYNGEE in the germline V gene. This chain's CDR3 is CASSVLAANNEQFF. In DNA, the CDR3 is TGTGCCAGCAGCGTCCTAGCGGCAAACAATGAGCAGTTCTTC.

Here the CDR3 reads CASSVPSGIFTDTQYF. CDR3 coding DNA: TGTGCCAGCAGCGTCCCTAGCGGAATTTTTACAGATACGCAGTATTTT. The rearrangement links TRBV9 to TRBJ2-3; 7 bases are a match to TRBD2. The CDR3 is 16 amino acids. Germline values: CDR1 SGDLS, CDR2 YYNGEE. With 2 bases clipped from V and 3 bases from J, the junction kept 9 bases outside the gene matches.

The chain recombines TRBV28 with TRBJ1-3; a possible D gene is TRBD1 (6 bases). The CDR3 is 15 amino acids. Looked up from germline, CDR1 is MDHEN and CDR2 is SYDVKM. V lost 6 bases and J lost 0, with 12 bases in between. In DNA form, the CDR3 reads TGTGCCAGCAGCCACTTACAGGGCTCTGGAAACACCATATATTTT. This translates into CASSHLQGSGNTIYF.

J is TRBJ2-1 and V is TRBV7-9; TRBD2 aligns across 7 bases. Germline CDR1 is SEHNR and CDR2 is FQNEAQ (reference sequence). V was pared by 5 bases and J by 3 bases, with 10 bases of the junction left unmatched. The CDR3 has 16 amino acids. The CDR3 sequence is CASSLFTGTNYNEQFF. The CDR3 nucleotides read TGTGCCAGCAGCCTATTCACCGGGACTAACTACAATGAGCAGTTCTTC.

The rearrangement uses TRBV5-1 and TRBJ2-5; D might be TRBD2 (5 bases). The CDR3 consists of 14 residues. Between the trimmed V and J ends, which lost 0 bases and 3 bases, there was a span of 9 bases. CDR1 SGHRS and CDR2 YFSETQ come from the germline V gene. CDR3 in amino acids: CASSLERGKETQYF. CDR3 nucleotide sequence: TGCGCCAGCAGCTTGGAACGAGGGAAAGAGACCCAGTACTTC. Variable domain in full (rest from reference TRBV5-1 and TRBJ2-5): KAGVTQTPRYLIKTRGQQVTLSCSPISGHRSVSWYQQTPGQGLQFLFEYFSETQRNKGNFPGRFSGRQFSNSRSEMNVSTLELGDSALYLCASSLERGKETQYFGPGTRLLVL.

This rearrangement joins TRBV20-1 to TRBJ2-5, with TRBD2 as a possible D gene (6 bases). Germline lookup yields CDR1 DFQATT and CDR2 SNEGSKA (reference sequence). The CDR3 runs to 16 residues. The ends were cut back, 3 bases at V and 2 bases at J, with 19 bases in the middle. As DNA, the CDR3 is TGCAGTGCTAGTGGGGGGAGAGACCGAAGGCAAGAGACCCAGTACTTC. As protein: CSASGGRDRRQETQYF.

The genes are TRBV11-3 and TRBJ2-1, with D possibly matching TRBD2 (6 bases). Trimming took 1 base from V and 10 from J, leaving 14 bases between them. The CDR3 spans 14 residues. Germline CDR1 is SGHNT and CDR2 is YENEEA. CDR3 residues: CASSLGGGPGEQFF. The CDR3, as DNA: TGTGCCAGCAGCTTAGGAGGAGGGCCCGGCGAGCAGTTCTTC.

DNA for the CDR3: TGTGCCAGCACCCTATATGGGCAGCCCCAGCATTTT. This sequence encodes CASTLYGQPQHF. The chain has TRBV12-3 or TRBV12-4 and TRBJ1-5; D gene unclear. The CDR3 is 12 amino acids. V dropped 7 bases and J dropped 7 bases, with 11 bases sitting between them.

The CDR3 sequence: CASSQDREETQYF. The CDR3 DNA reads TGTGCCAGCAGCCAAGACAGAGAGGAGACCCAGTACTTC. This chain connects TRBV11-2 to TRBJ2-5; tentative D call: TRBD1 (5 bases). Trimming took 5 bases from V and 5 from J, leaving 12 bases between them. The germline CDR1 and CDR2 sequences are SGHAT and FQNNGV. The CDR3 is 13 amino acids.

The J gene is TRBJ2-1, the V gene TRBV5-4, with 12 bases matching TRBD2. This CDR3 has 15 amino acids. The junction had 5 bases not matched to a gene; V was cut back by 4 bases and J by 6 bases. Germline assignment: CDR1 SGHNT and CDR2 YYREEE (reference sequence). As DNA, the CDR3 is TGTGCCAGCAGCGTGACTAGCGGGAGTGTCAATGAGCAGTTCTTC. Its translation: CASSVTSGSVNEQFF.

This sequence joins TRBV11-1 and TRBJ2-2; D may be TRBD1 (5 bases). Germline V gene lookup returns CDR1 SGHAT and CDR2 FQDESV (reference sequence). The CDR3 loop spans 15 amino acids. V was shortened by 0 bases and J by 5 bases, with 10 bases between the two germline ends. CDR3 region: CASSLAPPGTGELFF. The CDR3 coding sequence is TGTGCCAGCAGCTTAGCCCCCCCAGGGACCGGGGAGCTGTTTTTT.

CDR3 sequence (DNA): TGTGCCAGCAGCCAATTGCAGGGCGGAAAGACCCAGTACTTC. Amino acids: CASSQLQGGKTQYF. This chain links TRBV16 with TRBJ2-5; possible D gene TRBD1, 5 bases. Trimming removed 1 base from V and 6 bases from J, with 12 bases in between. This CDR3 spans 14 amino acids. The germline gives CDR1 KGHSY, CDR2 FQNENV.

This sequence joins TRBV4-1 and TRBJ2-1, with 12 bases lining up with TRBD2. This CDR3 spans 19 amino acids. Losses at the gene ends were 1 base for V and 9 bases for J; bases not matched to a gene: 16. In germline, CDR1 is MGHRA, CDR2 YSYEKL. CDR3 bases: TGCGCCAGCAGCCAAGGACTAGCGGGGGTCCGCGGGAGAGTAGGTGAGCAGTTCTTC. Its translation: CASSQGLAGVRGRVGEQFF.